Here is one TCR beta chain with its context. Its antigen is as yet unknown. These data originate in a study of Ad26.COV2.S vaccination and SARS-CoV-2 variants. About the research overall: Ad26.COV2.S was injected intramuscularly once or twice, 56 days apart.

Findings and caveats of the study: Placebo recipients and vaccine recipients were similar in non-spike TCR breadth.

Using immunoSEQ multiplex PCR, the repertoire was profiled, and TCRdb retains in-frame clones only, with some absent. This sample has about 400,000 clones; 83% occur once, and the top ten carry around 7.4%. The CDR3 runs 13 residues. The germline gives CDR1 SNHLY, CDR2 FYNNEI. The junction had 6 bases not matched to a gene; V was cut back by 6 bases and J by 5 bases. Treatment: over 15 received Ad26.COV2.S at low or high dose, single or two shots; several received placebo; per-sample allocation not given. Sampling occurred on day 63 after the first vaccine or placebo injection. The chain joins TRBV2 to TRBJ2-5, with 7 bases lining up with TRBD1. The source of this sequence is a person aged 18-60 years who received the Ad26.COV2.S COVID-19 vaccine or a placebo. Sequences were derived from peripheral blood, sampled in a trial of Ad26.COV2.S vaccine versus placebo. CDR3 sequence: CASRNRGGETQYF. The CDR3 DNA reads as TGTGCCAGCAGGAACAGGGGTGGCGAGACCCAGTACTTC. The entire variable domain, with the rest obtained from reference TRBV2 and TRBJ2-5, is as follows: EPEVTQTPSHQVTQMGQEVILRCVPISNHLYFYWYRQILGQKVEFLVSFYNNEISEKSEIFDDQFSVERPDGSNFTLKIRSTKLEDSAMYFCASRNRGGETQYFGPGTRLLVL.